The rows below give T cell receptor beta chains drawn from one sample of a study of Ad26.COV2.S vaccination and SARS-CoV-2 variants. Produced via immunoSEQ multiplex PCR; TCRdb's table is partial and in-frame only. Of about 400,000 clones in the sample, over 80% were seen once. The specimen was peripheral blood, collected in a trial of Ad26.COV2.S vaccine versus placebo. The source of these receptors is a person between 18 and 65 years old who received the Ad26.COV2.S COVID-19 vaccine or a placebo. The CDR3 runs from the conserved cysteine through the conserved F or W. Fields, in order: V gene, CDR3 protein.

v_call: TRBV12-3/TRBV12-4
cdr3_aa: CAVAGPQTYEQYF

v_call: TRBV6-6
cdr3_aa: CASSYPGGLDIQYF

v_call: TRBV7-8
cdr3_aa: CASSPSPTHEQYF

v_call: TRBV5-6
cdr3_aa: CASSLQGQIFKGEF

v_call: TRBV7-2
cdr3_aa: CASSFLGGRLDNEQFF

v_call: TRBV6-5
cdr3_aa: CASSPGQGSIWEQYF

v_call: TRBV5-4
cdr3_aa: CASSTRQGPDTQYF

v_call: TRBV7-9
cdr3_aa: CASSTTVTANTGELFF

v_call: TRBV19
cdr3_aa: CASSIWGSGADISYNEQFF

v_call: TRBV28
cdr3_aa: CASSPYSGTAIVTGELFF

v_call: TRBV2
cdr3_aa: CASRAGHYSNQPQHF

v_call: TRBV5-4
cdr3_aa: CASSFGGVNTGELFF

v_call: TRBV19
cdr3_aa: CASSILPNGYTF

v_call: TRBV30
cdr3_aa: CAWSVTQGTNYGYTF

v_call: TRBV6-1
cdr3_aa: CASSEGSGGNQPQHF

v_call: TRBV7-2
cdr3_aa: CASSSSANSYEQYF

v_call: TRBV2
cdr3_aa: CASKGQGDLNEQFF

v_call: TRBV7-9
cdr3_aa: CASSSSRETQYF

v_call: TRBV5-1
cdr3_aa: CASSLTGISYNEQFF

v_call: TRBV19
cdr3_aa: CASSMSGFAYEQYF

v_call: TRBV19
cdr3_aa: CASSPPRGTRNQPQHF

v_call: TRBV7-2
cdr3_aa: CASSFNLLGGSSTDTQYF

v_call: TRBV5-4
cdr3_aa: CASSLQGAGQPQHF

v_call: TRBV7-2
cdr3_aa: CASSSYGQPNYGYTF

v_call: TRBV6-2/TRBV6-3
cdr3_aa: CASSISGLRGDTQYF

v_call: TRBV5-5
cdr3_aa: CASSLLWSEAFF

v_call: TRBV27
cdr3_aa: CASSFSPRETQYF

v_call: TRBV12-3/TRBV12-4
cdr3_aa: CASSLARGYGYTF

v_call: TRBV27
cdr3_aa: CASKPKTGSSYNEQFF

v_call: TRBV9
cdr3_aa: CASSVEGNNQPQHF

v_call: TRBV19
cdr3_aa: CASTNPRPLTNTEAFF

v_call: TRBV7-8
cdr3_aa: CASSLVVGDSYEQYF

v_call: TRBV5-6
cdr3_aa: CASSLTIGAYGYTF

v_call: TRBV19
cdr3_aa: CASSIIRDRAIYGYTF

v_call: TRBV4-1
cdr3_aa: CASSPYSGYEQYF

v_call: TRBV11-2
cdr3_aa: CASSFGTPTGDTQYF

v_call: TRBV6-5
cdr3_aa: CASKGPRPNEKLFF

v_call: TRBV20-1
cdr3_aa: CSAPQGDEQYF

v_call: TRBV6-5
cdr3_aa: CASSYSAGGAWNEQFF

v_call: TRBV6-2/TRBV6-3
cdr3_aa: CASSYGATGYSNQPQHF

v_call: TRBV24-1
cdr3_aa: CATSDLGGELFF

v_call: TRBV7-9
cdr3_aa: CASSRTGTGDYGYTF

v_call: TRBV28
cdr3_aa: CVSRPGGAPTNEKLFF

v_call: TRBV11-2
cdr3_aa: CASSLDAFPRGGTSTQYF

v_call: TRBV4-3
cdr3_aa: CASSQESRRGVNSPLHF

v_call: TRBV6-1
cdr3_aa: CASSEDFKLNTEAFF

v_call: TRBV4-3
cdr3_aa: CASSQAPNAGTGELFF

v_call: TRBV9
cdr3_aa: CASSGTGAGNTIYF

v_call: TRBV19
cdr3_aa: CASSEGLVGYTF

v_call: TRBV19
cdr3_aa: CASSARGARETQYF

v_call: TRBV7-6
cdr3_aa: CASSLRTGAFSGANVLTF

v_call: TRBV7-9
cdr3_aa: CASSRGRDTQYF

v_call: TRBV7-2
cdr3_aa: CASSREAGGYNEQFF